This T cell receptor beta chain was captured in a study of shared clonotypes between healthy human individuals. Study-level findings and limits: Enrolling few donors narrowed the genetic and exposure-history diversity that was represented.

CD45RO-negative CD8 cells positively selected for CCR7 made up the naive population, which excluded terminally differentiated effector memory CD45RA+ cells. Between the trimmed V and J ends, which lost 3 bases and 3 bases, there was a span of 9 bases. There are 13 residues in the CDR3. CDR1 and CDR2 (germline): MNHNS, SASEGT. On this clone: Its antigen is undetermined.

TCRdb's table, derived via immunoSEQ multiplex PCR, lists solely in-frame clones and lacks some. The profile covers hundreds of thousands of clones, with roughly 98% appearing a single time and 0.3% taken by the ten largest. The TCR was taken from a man aged 25-45 years in good health. This rearrangement joins TRBV6-1 to TRBJ2-7; no definite D call. Sample: naive CD8+ T cells sorted from blood. In DNA form, the CDR3 reads TGTGCCAGCAGTGAGTCCTCCCTCTACGAGCAGTACTTC. Translating gives CASSESSLYEQYF.